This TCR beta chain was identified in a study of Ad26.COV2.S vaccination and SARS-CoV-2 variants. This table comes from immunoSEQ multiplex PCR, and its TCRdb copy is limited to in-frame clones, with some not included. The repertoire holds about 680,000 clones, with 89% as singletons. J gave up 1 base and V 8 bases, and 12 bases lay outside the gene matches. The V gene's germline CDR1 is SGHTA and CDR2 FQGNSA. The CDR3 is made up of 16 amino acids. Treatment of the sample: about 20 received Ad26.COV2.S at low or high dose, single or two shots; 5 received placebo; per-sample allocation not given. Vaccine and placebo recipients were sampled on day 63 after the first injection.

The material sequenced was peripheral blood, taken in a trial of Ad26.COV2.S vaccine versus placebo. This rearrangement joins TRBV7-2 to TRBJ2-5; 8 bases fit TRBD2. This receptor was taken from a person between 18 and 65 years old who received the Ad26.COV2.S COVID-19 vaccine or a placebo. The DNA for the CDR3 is TGTGCCAGCGGTTTTATAGCGGGGCTCCCCCAAGAGACCCAGTACTTC. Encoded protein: CASGFIAGLPQETQYF.